The T cell receptor beta chain described here comes from a study of regulatory T cells in long-lasting Graves disease. Germline V gene lookup returns CDR1 SQVTM and CDR2 ANQGSEA. Trimming stripped 7 bases from V and 0 bases from J, with 12 bases between. CDR3 length: 13 residues. Relying on iRepertoire HTBI primers and Arm-PCR of CDR3 regions, the team built TCR beta libraries. Each CDR3 protein is one row after TCRdb ran MiXCR on the multiplex PCR reads. The profile shows 350,000 to 550,000 distinct CDR3 sequences, around 13% of them singletons. The time point is: newly diagnosed GD, antithyroid drugs for less than 3 months. PBMC-extracted RNA yielded the TCR library. This clonotype was recorded at least ten times. These data were also filed under a second study, of T cells in Graves' hyperthyroidism and ophthalmopathy.

The source of this sequence is a woman in her 50s with Graves disease. The chain couples TRBV29-1 to TRBJ1-2, with D perhaps matching TRBD1 (5 bases). Sequenced here: peripheral blood mononuclear cells (PBMCs), sampled at new diagnosis, from a patient treated with antithyroid drugs. CDR3 residues: CSATGGTNYGYTF. The CDR3 DNA sequence: TGCAGCGCCACTGGGGGGACTAACTATGGCTACACCTTC.